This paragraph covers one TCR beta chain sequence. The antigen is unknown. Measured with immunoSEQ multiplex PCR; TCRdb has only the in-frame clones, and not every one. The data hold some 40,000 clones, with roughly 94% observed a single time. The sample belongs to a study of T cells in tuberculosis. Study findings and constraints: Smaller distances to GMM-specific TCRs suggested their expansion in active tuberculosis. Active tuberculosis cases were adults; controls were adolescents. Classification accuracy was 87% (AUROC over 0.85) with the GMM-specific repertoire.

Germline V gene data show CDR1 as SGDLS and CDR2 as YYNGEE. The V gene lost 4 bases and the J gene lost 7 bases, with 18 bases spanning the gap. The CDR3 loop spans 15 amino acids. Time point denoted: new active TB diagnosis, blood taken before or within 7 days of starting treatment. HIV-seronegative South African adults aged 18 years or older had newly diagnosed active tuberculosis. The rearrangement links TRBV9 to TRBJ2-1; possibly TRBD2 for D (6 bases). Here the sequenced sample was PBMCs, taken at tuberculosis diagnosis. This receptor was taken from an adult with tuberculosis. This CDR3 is CASSPTGGRFNEQFF. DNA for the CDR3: TGTGCCAGCAGCCCCACTGGGGGGAGGTTTAATGAGCAGTTCTTC.